This TCR beta chain was sequenced during a study of shared clonotypes between healthy human individuals. Notes on the study in general: With few donors, the genetic and exposure-history diversity represented was limited. Naive CD4 clonotypes were shared across several donors at roughly 5.5%. Clonotypes which were not shared had lower generation probabilities than clonotypes that all four donors shared.

Naive CD8 cells lacked CD45RO and underwent positive selection for CCR7, leaving out terminally differentiated effector memory CD45RA+ cells. Healthy HIV-negative adults with no recent acute infections or vaccinations were recruited as donors. Here immunoSEQ multiplex PCR was the method, and the copy in TCRdb shows in-frame clones only, minus some. Here the sample spans some 740,000 clones, nearly 95% being singletons. On this clone: Its antigen is unidentified.

This clonotype originated in a man aged 25-45 years in good health. The sequencing input was naive CD8+ T cells sorted from blood.

CDR3 sequence reads: CASSLEAGGADTQYF. The CDR3 nucleotides are TGTGCCAGCAGCTTGGAAGCGGGGGGAGCAGATACGCAGTATTTT. The chain recombines TRBV5-4 with TRBJ2-3, with TRBD2 identical over 9 bases. Germline V gene data show CDR1 as SGHNT and CDR2 as YYREEE (reference sequence). J lost 4 bases, V lost 0 bases, and 3 bases had no gene match. The CDR3 contains 15 residues.